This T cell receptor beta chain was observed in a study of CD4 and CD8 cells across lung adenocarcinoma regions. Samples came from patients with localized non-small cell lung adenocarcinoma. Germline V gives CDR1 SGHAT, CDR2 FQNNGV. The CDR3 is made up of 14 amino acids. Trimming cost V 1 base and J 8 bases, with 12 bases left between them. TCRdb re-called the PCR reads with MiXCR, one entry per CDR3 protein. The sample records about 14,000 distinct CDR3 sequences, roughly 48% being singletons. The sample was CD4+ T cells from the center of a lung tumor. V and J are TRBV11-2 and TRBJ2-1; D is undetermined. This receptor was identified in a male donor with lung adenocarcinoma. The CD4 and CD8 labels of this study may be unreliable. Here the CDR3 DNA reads TGTGCCAGCAGCTTAGTGAGGCTGACCGATGAGCAGTTCTTC. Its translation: CASSLVRLTDEQFF.